This passage covers 23 T cell receptor beta chains from one sample sequenced in a study of cytomegalovirus exposure and HLA in healthy donors. In the PCR, 60 Vbeta and 13 Jbeta primers were used. Here immunoSEQ multiplex PCR was the method, and the copy in TCRdb shows in-frame clones only, minus some. The table has 150,000 to 200,000 clones, approximately 84% seen once. The specimen sequenced was PBMCs. The source of these receptors is a woman in her thirties or forties in good health and CMV-seropositive.

This clone was counted between two and nine times. The chain carries TRBV4-3 and TRBJ2-7, with 9 bases lining up with TRBD2. Germline V gene lookup returns CDR1 LGHNA and CDR2 YSLEER. This CDR3 has 16 residues. J gave up 2 bases and V 0 bases, and 5 bases lay outside the gene matches. The CDR3 DNA follows: TGCGCCAGCAGCCAAGAACCCAGCGGGGGGACCTACGAGCAGTACTTC. This codes for CASSQEPSGGTYEQYF.

This clone occurred once. The V and J genes are TRBV27 and TRBJ2-5; 12 bases are a match to TRBD2. Per the germline V gene, CDR1 is MNHEY and CDR2 is SMNVEV (reference sequence). CDR3 length: 16 residues. Germline trimming cut 5 bases from V and 2 bases from J; bases unmatched to any gene: 6. CDR3: CASSPWTSGTQETQYF. DNA of the CDR3: TGTGCCAGCAGTCCGTGGACTAGCGGGACTCAAGAGACCCAGTACTTC.

The gene calls are TRBV29-1 and TRBJ2-4; 10 bases agree with TRBD2. Germline V CDR1 and CDR2: SQVTM, ANQGSEA. The CDR3 spans 14 residues. V gave up 6 bases and J gave up 8 bases; unmatched junction bases: 10. CDR3 sequence (DNA): TGCAGCGTGGCGGCGAGCGGGGGGGACTACATTCAGTACTTC. This encodes CSVAASGGDYIQYF.

CDR3 loop: CASSTGDIDEQYF. CDR3 DNA: TGTGCCAGCAGCACAGGGGATATAGACGAGCAGTACTTC. The chain links TRBV7-2 to TRBJ2-7; 7 bases match TRBD1. Losses at the gene ends were 5 bases for V and 5 bases for J; bases not matched to a gene: 6. This CDR3 is built from 13 residues. Germline V lookup: CDR1 SGHTA, CDR2 FQGNSA.

The chain links TRBV19 to TRBJ1-4, with D possibly being TRBD1 (5 bases). This CDR3 is built from 15 residues. CDR1 is LNHDA and CDR2 is SQIVND in the germline V gene (reference sequence). V was shortened by 5 bases and J by 7 bases, with 17 bases between the two germline ends. The CDR3 bases are TGTGCCAGTAGTGTAGGACAATCGGGATCTGAAAAACTGTTTTTT. Protein sequence: CASSVGQSGSEKLFF.

The chain carries TRBV19 and TRBJ1-2, with 8 nucleotides matching TRBD1. Germline CDR1 is LNHDA and CDR2 is SQIVND (reference sequence). Trimming at V came to 11 bases and at J to 4 bases, leaving 9 bases not matched to a gene. There are 13 residues in the CDR3. CDR3 protein: CASTGGTGYGYTF. For the CDR3, the DNA is TGTGCCTCGACTGGCGGGACAGGCTATGGCTACACCTTC.

This clone has a handful of counts. The gene calls are TRBV5-1 and TRBJ1-1; the D gene is possibly TRBD1 (6 bases). Trimming stripped 7 bases from V and 5 bases from J, with 15 bases between. Germline V CDR1 and CDR2: SGHRS, YFSETQ. The CDR3 has 13 residues. The chain's CDR3 is CASHDQGRTEAFF. In nucleotides, the CDR3 is TGCGCCAGCCATGACCAGGGGCGAACTGAAGCTTTCTTT.

V and J are TRBV5-1 and TRBJ1-2; TRBD1 agrees at 12 bases. V was clipped by 4 bases and J by 8 bases; unmatched bases: 6. This CDR3 has 14 residues. Germline V lookup: CDR1 SGHRS, CDR2 YFSETQ. CDR3: CASSPGQGARGYTF. CDR3 DNA sequence: TGCGCCAGCAGCCCGGGACAGGGGGCGCGGGGCTACACCTTC.

V gene TRBV6-1 combines with J gene TRBJ2-2, with D perhaps matching TRBD2 (6 bases). Between the trimmed V and J ends, which lost 3 bases and 6 bases, there was a span of 11 bases. CDR1 and CDR2 from the germline V gene are MNHNS and SASEGT. This CDR3 contains 14 residues. The CDR3 region has the DNA TGTGCCAGCAGTGAGTTACGCGGGGCCGGGGAGCTGTTTTTT. It yields the protein CASSELRGAGELFF.

The chain recombines TRBV7-9 with TRBJ1-1; 11 nucleotides match TRBD1. CDR3 length: 15 amino acids. V was pared by 5 bases and J by 11 bases, with 13 bases of the junction left unmatched. Per the germline V gene, CDR1 is SEHNR and CDR2 is FQNEAQ (reference sequence). The CDR3 DNA sequence: TGTGCCAGCAGCCCCGGGACAGGGGGAACCGTCATGGCTTTCTTT. Amino acid sequence: CASSPGTGGTVMAFF.

This clone was counted a single time. The V call is TRBV7-9, the J call TRBJ1-1; tentatively, D is TRBD1 (5 bases). The CDR3 has 14 amino acids. Germline V lookup: CDR1 SEHNR, CDR2 FQNEAQ (reference sequence). Trimming took off 5 bases at V and 1 base at J, with 11 bases between the two ends. CDR3 bases: TGTGCCAGCAGCCAAACAGGCGGGAACACTGAAGCTTTCTTT. It codes for CASSQTGGNTEAFF.

The chain uses TRBV30 and TRBJ2-2; no clear D gene. V gave up 6 bases and J gave up 2 bases, with 16 bases separating them. The CDR3 runs 15 residues. Germline CDR1 is GTSNPN and CDR2 is SVGIG (reference sequence). The CDR3 DNA reads as TGTGCCTGTTTTACCTACCTCCAAAACACCGGGGAGCTGTTTTTT. It yields the protein CACFTYLQNTGELFF.

The chain couples TRBV6-1 to TRBJ2-6; 7 bases are shared with TRBD1. The V gene end was trimmed by 6 bases and the J gene end by 7 bases; junction bases not matched to a gene: 9. Germline V gives CDR1 MNHNS, CDR2 SASEGT. This CDR3 has 15 amino acids. The CDR3 region is CASRTGLDGANVLTF. CDR3 coding DNA: TGTGCCAGCAGGACAGGGCTTGACGGCGCCAACGTCCTGACTTTC.

The chain employs TRBV5-4 and TRBJ2-3; the match to TRBD2 covers 13 bases. CDR1 SGHNT and CDR2 YYREEE come from the germline V gene (reference sequence). This CDR3 has 17 amino acids. J was trimmed by 2 bases and V by 4 bases; bases with no gene match: 7. CDR3 sequence: CASSPGTSGVSTDTQYF. The CDR3, as DNA: TGTGCCAGCAGCCCCGGGACTAGCGGGGTTTCCACAGATACGCAGTATTTT.

This clone was counted a single time. Other DNA sequences within the sample encode an identical CDR3. This chain joins TRBV30 and TRBJ1-2; D gene unclear. V lost 3 bases, J lost 5 bases, and 10 bases lay in between. Germline CDR1 GTSNPN, CDR2 SVGIG (reference sequence). The CDR3 covers 12 residues. CDR3 amino acids: CAWRRAGYGYTF. The CDR3 DNA follows: TGTGCCTGGAGGCGGGCCGGATATGGCTACACCTTC. The variable domain in full, completed from reference TRBV30 and TRBJ1-2, reads SQTIHQWPATLVQPVGSPLSLECTVEGTSNPNLYWYRQAAGRGLQLLFYSVGIGQISSEVPQNLSASRPQDRQFILSSKKLLLSDSGFYLCAWRRAGYGYTFGSGTRLTVV.

The chain is built from TRBV5-5 and TRBJ2-7, with TRBD2 matching 8 bases. CDR1 is SGHKS and CDR2 is YYEKEE in the germline V gene (reference sequence). The CDR3 consists of 15 residues. The V and J ends lost 1 base and 2 bases, in that order; junction bases with no gene match: 5. The CDR3 is CASSLQAGGPYEQYF. CDR3 DNA sequence: TGTGCCAGCAGCTTGCAGGCGGGGGGTCCCTACGAGCAGTACTTC. The full variable domain, completed using reference TRBV5-5 and TRBJ2-7, is DAGVTQSPTHLIKTRGQQVTLRCSPISGHKSVSWYQQVLGQGPQFIFQYYEKEERGRGNFPDRFSARQFPNYSSELNVNALLLGDSALYLCASSLQAGGPYEQYFGPGTRLTVT.

V and J are TRBV6-6 and TRBJ1-1, with TRBD1 matching 7 bases. Looked up from germline, CDR1 is MNHNY and CDR2 is SVGAGI (reference sequence). The J segment lost 4 bases and the V segment lost 5 bases, leaving 7 bases of the junction unmatched. This CDR3 contains 14 residues. The CDR3 is CASSRTQGFTEAFF. Here the CDR3 DNA reads TGTGCCAGCAGTAGGACACAGGGGTTCACTGAAGCTTTCTTT.

The rearrangement links TRBV28 to TRBJ1-6; D perhaps matches TRBD1 (6 bases). V was pared by 2 bases and J by 5 bases, with 19 bases between. The CDR3 is made up of 18 amino acids. Germline V gives CDR1 MDHEN, CDR2 SYDVKM. The CDR3 DNA follows: TGTGCCAGCAGTTTAGTTGATCTGTGGGGGCTAAATAATTCACCCCTCCACTTT. The encoded protein is CASSLVDLWGLNNSPLHF.

As to this clone: Relative to the germline gene, one junction end is altered; a read error may explain this. V usage is TRBV7-9 and J usage is TRBJ2-7, with no clear D. Germline loops: CDR1 SEHNR, CDR2 FQNEAQ (reference sequence). This CDR3 has 13 residues. The CDR3 loop is CSSSFSTRYEQYF. The CDR3 nucleotides are TGTTCCAGCAGCTTTTCGACTCGGTACGAGCAGTACTTC.

The CDR3 nucleotides are TGTGCCAGCACGGCAGGGGACCTTACAGACCAGCATTTT. Translation gives CASTAGDLTDQHF. This chain uses TRBV27 with TRBJ1-5; a possible D gene is TRBD1 (6 bases). CDR3 length: 13 residues. CDR1 is MNHEY, CDR2 SMNVEV, per germline (reference sequence). Trimming removed 7 bases at V and 12 bases at J, with 19 bases between.

V and J are TRBV6-1 and TRBJ2-5; 8 nucleotides line up with TRBD1. Germline CDR1 reads MNHNS; CDR2 reads SASEGT. The CDR3 length is 13 residues. The V segment lost 10 bases and the J segment 5 bases; nucleotides outside the gene matches: 9. CDR3 sequence reads: CAIEGDRSETQYF. In DNA, the CDR3 is TGTGCCATCGAGGGGGACAGGAGTGAGACCCAGTACTTC.

The genes are TRBV4-3 and TRBJ2-3; D possibly corresponds to TRBD1 (5 bases). There are 16 residues in the CDR3. Germline CDR1 reads LGHNA; CDR2 reads YSLEER. V was cut by 1 base and J by 0 bases, with 11 bases left in between. CDR3 in amino acids: CASSQGLTVSTDTQYF. Here the CDR3 DNA reads TGCGCCAGCAGCCAAGGGCTGACAGTTAGCACAGATACGCAGTATTTT.

The rearrangement links TRBV5-1 to TRBJ2-3; 9 positions agree with TRBD1. Germline CDR1 and CDR2: SGHRS and YFSETQ. The CDR3 loop spans 15 amino acids. Losses at the gene ends were 2 bases for V and 8 bases for J; bases not matched to a gene: 9. The CDR3 DNA follows: TGCGCCAGCAGCTTATCGGGACAGGGAACTGGTACGCAGTATTTT. Amino acid sequence: CASSLSGQGTGTQYF.